This T cell receptor beta chain was sequenced in a study of CD8 T cells in ankylosing spondylitis. Whole-study findings and limits: There was a TCR beta motif, made of roughly eight highly homologous variants, that appeared characteristic of ankylosing spondylitis blood. The authors reported significant enrichment of disease-linked clones in matched ankylosing spondylitis synovial fluid.

TCRdb independently ran MiXCR on the 5' RACE reads; one entry per CDR3 protein. The table has 200,000 to 250,000 distinct CDR3 sequences, roughly 6.6% seen once. The V gene lost 3 bases and the J gene lost 2 bases, with 7 bases spanning the gap. CDR3 length equals 14 residues. Germline V gives CDR1 SGHVS, CDR2 FNYEAQ. This clonotype was observed at least ten times. What it recognizes is unknown. This TCR was recovered from a male donor with ankylosing spondylitis. This chain links TRBV7-6 with TRBJ2-2, with D perhaps matching TRBD2 (5 bases). Material for sequencing was blood, either unsorted or a sorted T cell fraction (not recorded which). CDR3 bases: TGTGCCAGCAGCTTCGAGGGAAACACCGGGGAGCTGTTTTTT. Amino acids: CASSFEGNTGELFF.